Listed below are T cell receptor beta chains from one sample, sequenced in a study of shared clonotypes between healthy human individuals. Profiling relied on immunoSEQ multiplex PCR, and the TCRdb table lists in-frame clones only, not all of them. This table holds about 1.5 million clones, approximately 98% found once. What was sequenced was naive CD4+ T cells sorted from blood. The receptor source for this set is a man aged 25-45 years in good health. CDR3s include the opening cysteine and the closing phenylalanine or tryptophan. Each record gives: V gene, D gene, J gene, clone size, CDR3 DNA, CDR3 protein. The D gene is left open where the match is weak. Expanded clones are given a class, and other clones once, few, many or no size at all.

v_call: TRBV5-5
d_call: TRBD2
j_call: TRBJ2-1
clone_size: .
cdr3_nt: TGTGCCAGCAGGCTGACTAGCGGGAGCGGGAATGAGCAGTTCTTC
cdr3_aa: CASRLTSGSGNEQFF

v_call: TRBV29-1
d_call: .
j_call: TRBJ2-1
clone_size: .
cdr3_nt: TGCAGCGTTGAAACCCCCTCACGGATTAGGGTTTACAATGAGCAGTTCTTC
cdr3_aa: CSVETPSRIRVYNEQFF

v_call: TRBV28
d_call: .
j_call: TRBJ2-6
clone_size: .
cdr3_nt: TGTGCCAGCAAATCTGGGGCCAACGTCCTGACTTTC
cdr3_aa: CASKSGANVLTF

v_call: TRBV19
d_call: TRBD2
j_call: TRBJ2-1
clone_size: .
cdr3_nt: TGTGCCAGTAGTACCAGGGAACTAGCGGGAGAAGACAATGAGCAGTTCTTC
cdr3_aa: CASSTRELAGEDNEQFF

v_call: TRBV29-1
d_call: .
j_call: TRBJ2-5
clone_size: .
cdr3_nt: TGCAGCGTTGATGGGAGGGGGGCGCGGGGAGAGACCCAGTACTTC
cdr3_aa: CSVDGRGARGETQYF

v_call: TRBV6-4
d_call: .
j_call: TRBJ2-3
clone_size: .
cdr3_nt: TGTGCCAGCAGTGAAGAAGCGGTAGAATTGAGCCCCGATACGCAGTATTTT
cdr3_aa: CASSEEAVELSPDTQYF

v_call: TRBV7-3
d_call: .
j_call: TRBJ2-3
clone_size: once
cdr3_nt: TGTGCCAGCAGCTTACACCTCACAGATACGCAGTATTTT
cdr3_aa: CASSLHLTDTQYF

v_call: TRBV5-4
d_call: .
j_call: TRBJ1-5
clone_size: .
cdr3_nt: TGTGCCAGCAGCTTGGCGGGGGGTAGCAATCAGCCCCAGCATTTT
cdr3_aa: CASSLAGGSNQPQHF

v_call: TRBV7-8
d_call: TRBD1
j_call: TRBJ1-5
clone_size: .
cdr3_nt: TGTGCCAGCAGCTTAAGGAGGACAGGGGTCAATCAGCCCCAGCATTTT
cdr3_aa: CASSLRRTGVNQPQHF

v_call: TRBV5-1
d_call: .
j_call: TRBJ2-7
clone_size: .
cdr3_nt: TGCGCCAGCAGCCCAAGACAGTCTACGGGCTACGAGCAGTACTTC
cdr3_aa: CASSPRQSTGYEQYF